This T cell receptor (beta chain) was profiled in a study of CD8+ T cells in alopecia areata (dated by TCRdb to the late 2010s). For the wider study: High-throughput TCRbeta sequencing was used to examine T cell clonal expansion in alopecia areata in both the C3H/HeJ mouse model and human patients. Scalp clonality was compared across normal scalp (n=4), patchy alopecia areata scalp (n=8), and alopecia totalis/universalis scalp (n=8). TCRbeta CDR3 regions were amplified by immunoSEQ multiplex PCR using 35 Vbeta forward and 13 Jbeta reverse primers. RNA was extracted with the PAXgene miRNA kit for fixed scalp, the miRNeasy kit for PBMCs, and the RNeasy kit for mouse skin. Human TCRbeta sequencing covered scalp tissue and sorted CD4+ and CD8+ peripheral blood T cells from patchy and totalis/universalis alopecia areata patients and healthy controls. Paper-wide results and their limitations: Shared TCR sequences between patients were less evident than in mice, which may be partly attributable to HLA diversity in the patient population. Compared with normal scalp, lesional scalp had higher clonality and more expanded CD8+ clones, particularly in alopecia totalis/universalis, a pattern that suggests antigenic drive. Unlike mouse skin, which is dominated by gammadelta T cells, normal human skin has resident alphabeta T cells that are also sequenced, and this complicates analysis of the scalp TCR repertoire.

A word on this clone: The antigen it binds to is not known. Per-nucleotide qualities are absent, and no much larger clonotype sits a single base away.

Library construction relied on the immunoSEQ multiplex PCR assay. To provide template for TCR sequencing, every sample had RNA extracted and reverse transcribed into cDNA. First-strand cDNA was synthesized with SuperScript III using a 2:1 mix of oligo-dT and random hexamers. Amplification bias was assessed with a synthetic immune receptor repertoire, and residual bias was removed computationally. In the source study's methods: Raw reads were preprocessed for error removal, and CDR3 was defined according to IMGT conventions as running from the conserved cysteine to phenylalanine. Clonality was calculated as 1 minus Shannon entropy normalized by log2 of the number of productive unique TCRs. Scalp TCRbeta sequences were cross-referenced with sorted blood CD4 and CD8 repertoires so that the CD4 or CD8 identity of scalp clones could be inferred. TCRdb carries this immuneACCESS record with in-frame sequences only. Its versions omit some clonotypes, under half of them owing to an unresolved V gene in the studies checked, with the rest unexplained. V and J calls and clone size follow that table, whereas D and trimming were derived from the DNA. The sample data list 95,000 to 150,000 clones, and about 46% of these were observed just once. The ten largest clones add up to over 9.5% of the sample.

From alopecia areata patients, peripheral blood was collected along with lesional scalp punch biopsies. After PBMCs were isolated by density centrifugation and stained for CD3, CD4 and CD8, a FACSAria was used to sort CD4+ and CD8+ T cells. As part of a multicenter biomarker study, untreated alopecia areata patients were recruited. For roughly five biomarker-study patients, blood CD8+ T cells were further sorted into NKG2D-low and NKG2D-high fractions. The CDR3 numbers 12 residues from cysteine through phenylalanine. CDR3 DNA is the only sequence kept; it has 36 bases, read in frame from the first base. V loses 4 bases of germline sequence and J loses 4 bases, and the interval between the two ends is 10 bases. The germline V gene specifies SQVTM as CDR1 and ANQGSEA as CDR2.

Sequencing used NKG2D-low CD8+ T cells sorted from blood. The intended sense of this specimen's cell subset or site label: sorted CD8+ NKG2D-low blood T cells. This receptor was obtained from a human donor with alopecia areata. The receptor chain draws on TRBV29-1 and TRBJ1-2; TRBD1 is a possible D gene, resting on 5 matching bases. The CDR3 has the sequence CSVAGGPYGYTF. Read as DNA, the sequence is TGCAGCGTTGCTGGGGGACCCTATGGCTACACCTTC.